The TCR beta chain under discussion was sequenced for a study of blood T cells in healthy people across ages. Study results and caveats: For the donors, CMV status was unknown and possibly confounded expanded clonotype changes. Roughly linearly, TCR beta diversity per million T cells fell as age increased.

The second PCR ran about 6 to 11 cycles with a sample-barcoded 5' primer and J-beta primers. TCRdb re-called the 5' RACE reads with MiXCR, one entry per CDR3 protein. In the table there are some 900,000 distinct CDR3 sequences, around 49% of which are singletons. Note on this clonotype: Its antigen is unidentified.

This CDR3 is 14 amino acids long. The germline V gene encodes CDR1 SGDLS and CDR2 YYNGEE. V gave up 4 bases and J gave up 0 bases, with 10 bases separating them. Aged about 6 to 100, donors were systemically healthy Caucasians from Russia. There were at least 5.5 micrograms of total RNA extracted from every sample. Sequenced input: blood. The genes are TRBV9 and TRBJ1-1; no clear D. The sequence came from a man aged 25-40 years in good health. Here the CDR3 DNA reads TGTGCCAGCAGCAGGAATGGCATGAACACTGAAGCTTTCTTT. It encodes CASSRNGMNTEAFF.